This T cell receptor beta chain was observed in a study of molecular identifiers for immune sequencing clone quantification. For the study at large: Replicate experiments took RNA from approximately 20,000 or 100,000 naive CD8 cells, divided it five ways and sequenced four.

Germline CDR1 MDHEN, CDR2 SYDVKM. The CDR3 is 12 residues long. V gave up 3 bases and J gave up 3 bases, with 6 bases separating them. Study-wide results and caveats: Whereas naive cells kept under 1% of molecules in clones above 20 RNA copies, such clones held over 98% in effectors.

Each library that profiled naive CD8 cells came from roughly 20,000 to 1,000,000 sorted cells with 10%, 30% or 50% RNA. Using a CD8+CD4-CCR7+CD45RA+ phenotype, naive CD8 T cells were sorted. Each CDR3 protein is one row after TCRdb ran MiXCR on the PCR reads. The repertoire holds about 510,000 distinct CDR3 sequences, about 26% seen once, with roughly 0.79% in the top ten. Note on this clonotype: No antigen is known for it.

The TCR originated in a human donor in good health. Some libraries in this study had Jurkat cell RNA spiked in. This chain connects TRBV28 to TRBJ2-7; tentatively, D is TRBD1 (5 bases). Sequencing was performed on naive CD8+ T cells from blood, with Jurkat cell RNA spiked in. As to subset: FACS-sorted CD8+CD4-CCR7+CD45RA+ naive T cells. The CDR3 here is CASSFRDYEQYF. CDR3 nucleotides: TGTGCCAGCAGTTTCAGGGACTACGAGCAGTACTTC.